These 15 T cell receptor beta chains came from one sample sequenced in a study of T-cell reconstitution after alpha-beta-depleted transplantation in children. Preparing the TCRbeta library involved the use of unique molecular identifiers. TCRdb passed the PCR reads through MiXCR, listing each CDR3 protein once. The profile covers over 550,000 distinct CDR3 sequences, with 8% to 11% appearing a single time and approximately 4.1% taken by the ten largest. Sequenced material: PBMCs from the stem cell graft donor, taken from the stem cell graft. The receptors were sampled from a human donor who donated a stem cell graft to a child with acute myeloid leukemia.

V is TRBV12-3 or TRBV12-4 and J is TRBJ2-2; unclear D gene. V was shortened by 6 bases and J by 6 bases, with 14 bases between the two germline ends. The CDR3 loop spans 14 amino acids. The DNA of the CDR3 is TGTGCCAGCAGAACCGGCGTTACATCCGGGGAGCTGTTTTTT. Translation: CASRTGVTSGELFF.

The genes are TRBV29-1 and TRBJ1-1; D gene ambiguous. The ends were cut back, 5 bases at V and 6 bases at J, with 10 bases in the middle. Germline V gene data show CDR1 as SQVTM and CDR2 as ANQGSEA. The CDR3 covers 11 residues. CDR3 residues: CSVRRGPEAFF. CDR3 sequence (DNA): TGCAGCGTTCGGCGCGGACCTGAAGCTTTCTTT. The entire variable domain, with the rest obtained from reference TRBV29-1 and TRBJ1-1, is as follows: SAVISQKPSRDICQRGTSLTIQCQVDSQVTMMFWYRQQPGQSLTLIATANQGSEATYESGFVIDKFPISRPNLTFSTLTVSNMSPEDSSIYLCSVRRGPEAFFGQGTRLTVV.

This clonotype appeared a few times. The CDR3 is CASSLEMTSGFYEQYF. CDR3 bases: TGTGCCAGCAGCTTAGAAATGACTAGCGGGTTCTACGAGCAGTACTTC. J is TRBJ2-7 and V is TRBV7-6; 10 positions match TRBD2. The ends lost 1 base at V and 3 bases at J; junction bases unmatched: 6. This CDR3 comprises 16 residues. CDR1 SGHVS and CDR2 FNYEAQ come from the germline V gene.

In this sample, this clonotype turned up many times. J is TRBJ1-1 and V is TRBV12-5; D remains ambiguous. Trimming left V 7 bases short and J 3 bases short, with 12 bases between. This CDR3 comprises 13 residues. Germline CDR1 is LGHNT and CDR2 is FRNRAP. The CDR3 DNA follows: TGTGCTAGTGACCTTGACGGGGACACTGAAGCTTTCTTT. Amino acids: CASDLDGDTEAFF.

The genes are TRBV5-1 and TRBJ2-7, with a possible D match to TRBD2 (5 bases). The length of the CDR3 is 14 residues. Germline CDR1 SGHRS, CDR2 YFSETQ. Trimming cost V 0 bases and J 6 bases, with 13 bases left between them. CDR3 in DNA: TGCGCCAGCAGCTTGGACATTCCGGGGTTCGAGCAGTACTTC. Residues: CASSLDIPGFEQYF.

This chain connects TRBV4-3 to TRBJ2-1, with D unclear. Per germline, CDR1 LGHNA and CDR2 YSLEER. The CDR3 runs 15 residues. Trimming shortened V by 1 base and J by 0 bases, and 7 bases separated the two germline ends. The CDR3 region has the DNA TGCGCCAGCAGCCAAGGACTTCTCTCCTACAATGAGCAGTTCTTC. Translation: CASSQGLLSYNEQFF.

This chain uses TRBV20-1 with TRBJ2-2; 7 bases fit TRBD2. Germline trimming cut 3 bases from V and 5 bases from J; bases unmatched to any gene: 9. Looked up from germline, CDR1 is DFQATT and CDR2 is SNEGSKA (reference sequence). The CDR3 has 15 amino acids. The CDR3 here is CSASLRRERTGELFF. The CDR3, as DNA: TGCAGTGCTAGTTTACGGCGGGAGAGAACCGGGGAGCTGTTTTTT.

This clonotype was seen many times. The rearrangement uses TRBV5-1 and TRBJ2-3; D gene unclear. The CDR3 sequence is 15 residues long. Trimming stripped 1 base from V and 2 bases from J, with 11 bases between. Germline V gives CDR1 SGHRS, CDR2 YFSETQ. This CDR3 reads CASSLNRADTDTQYF. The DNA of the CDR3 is TGCGCCAGCAGCTTGAATCGGGCCGACACAGATACGCAGTATTTT.

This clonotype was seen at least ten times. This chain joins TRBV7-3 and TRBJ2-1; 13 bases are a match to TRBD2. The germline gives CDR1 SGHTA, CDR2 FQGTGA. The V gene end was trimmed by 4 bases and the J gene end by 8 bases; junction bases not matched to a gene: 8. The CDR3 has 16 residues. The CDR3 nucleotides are TGTGCCAGCAGCTCCGGACTAGCGGGAGTTAGCGATGAGCAGTTCTTC. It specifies CASSSGLAGVSDEQFF. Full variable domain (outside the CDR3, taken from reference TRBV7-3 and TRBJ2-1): GAGVSQTPSNKVTEKGKYVELRCDPISGHTALYWYRQSLGQGPEFLIYFQGTGAADDSGLPNDRFFAVRPEGSVSTLKIQRTERGDSAVYLCASSSGLAGVSDEQFFGPGTRLTVL.

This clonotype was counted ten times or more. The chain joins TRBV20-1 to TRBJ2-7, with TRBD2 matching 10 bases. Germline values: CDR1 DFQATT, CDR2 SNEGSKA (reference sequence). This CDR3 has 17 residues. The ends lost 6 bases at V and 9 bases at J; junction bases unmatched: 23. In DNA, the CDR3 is TGCAGTGCCACGGGACTAGCGACCGACGGGAGACTTCGTGTGCAGTACTTC. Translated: CSATGLATDGRLRVQYF.

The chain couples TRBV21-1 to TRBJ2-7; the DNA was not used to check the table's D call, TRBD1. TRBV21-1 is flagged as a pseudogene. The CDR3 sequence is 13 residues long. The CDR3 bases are TGTGCCAGGGCAGATACCCCTCAACTCGAGCAGTACTTC. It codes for CARADTPQLEQYF.

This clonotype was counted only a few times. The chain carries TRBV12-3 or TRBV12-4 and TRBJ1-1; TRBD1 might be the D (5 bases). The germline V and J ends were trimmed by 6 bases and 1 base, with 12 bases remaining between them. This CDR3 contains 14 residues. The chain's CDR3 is CASSTGRPNTEAFF. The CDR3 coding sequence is TGTGCCAGCAGCACAGGACGGCCGAACACTGAAGCTTTCTTT.

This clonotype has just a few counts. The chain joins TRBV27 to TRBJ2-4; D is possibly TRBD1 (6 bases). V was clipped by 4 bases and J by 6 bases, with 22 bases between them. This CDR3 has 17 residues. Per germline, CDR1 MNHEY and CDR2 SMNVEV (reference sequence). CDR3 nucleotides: TGTGCCAGCAGTTCTCAACTTGGACAGATGAACCTAAACATTCAGTACTTC. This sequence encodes CASSSQLGQMNLNIQYF.

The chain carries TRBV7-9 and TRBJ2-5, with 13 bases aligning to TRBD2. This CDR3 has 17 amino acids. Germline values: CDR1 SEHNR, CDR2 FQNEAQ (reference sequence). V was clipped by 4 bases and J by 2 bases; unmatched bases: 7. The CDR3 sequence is CASSYPGLAGRQETQYF. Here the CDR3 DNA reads TGTGCCAGCAGCTATCCGGGACTAGCGGGACGACAAGAGACCCAGTACTTC. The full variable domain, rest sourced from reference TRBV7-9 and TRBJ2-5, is DTGVSQNPRHKITKRGQNVTFRCDPISEHNRLYWYRQTLGQGPEFLTYFQNEAQLEKSRLLSDRFSAERPKGSFSTLEIQRTEQGDSAMYLCASSYPGLAGRQETQYFGPGTRLLVL.

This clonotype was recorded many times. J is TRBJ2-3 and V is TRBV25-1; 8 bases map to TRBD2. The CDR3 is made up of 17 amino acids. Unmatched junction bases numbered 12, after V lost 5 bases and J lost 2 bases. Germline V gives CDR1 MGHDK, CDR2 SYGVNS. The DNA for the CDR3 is TGTGCCAGCAGTCCCTCCCCGGGACTAGTCCTCACAGATACGCAGTATTTT. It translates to CASSPSPGLVLTDTQYF. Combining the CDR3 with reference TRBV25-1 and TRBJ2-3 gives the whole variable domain EADIYQTPRYLVIGTGKKITLECSQTMGHDKMYWYQQDPGMELHLIHYSYGVNSTEKGDLSSESTVSRIRTEHFPLTLESARPSHTSQYLCASSPSPGLVLTDTQYFGPGTRLTVL.